The sequence of this T cell receptor (beta chain) was determined in a study of Graves' ophthalmopathy and Graves' hyperthyroidism. The TCR beta CDR3 regions underwent amplification from RNA transcripts. After a first-round RT-PCR with HTBI primers, a second-round multiplex PCR was run. TCRdb analysed the multiplex PCR reads with MiXCR anew, one entry per CDR3 protein. The repertoire holds 650,000 to 800,000 distinct CDR3 sequences, more than 40% seen once, with under 3.5% in the top ten. Germline CDR1 is SQVTM and CDR2 is ANQGSEA. This CDR3 spans 14 amino acids. Trimming shortened V by 7 bases and J by 11 bases, and 24 bases separated the two germline ends.

The sequenced sample consisted of peripheral blood. The clonotype comes from an adult man with Graves' ophthalmopathy. The chain carries TRBV29-1 and TRBJ1-5; no firm D call. CDR3 residues: CSATRTSGRETQHF. Written as DNA, the CDR3 is TGCAGCGCCACCCGGACTAGCGGGAGAGAGACCCAGCATTTT.